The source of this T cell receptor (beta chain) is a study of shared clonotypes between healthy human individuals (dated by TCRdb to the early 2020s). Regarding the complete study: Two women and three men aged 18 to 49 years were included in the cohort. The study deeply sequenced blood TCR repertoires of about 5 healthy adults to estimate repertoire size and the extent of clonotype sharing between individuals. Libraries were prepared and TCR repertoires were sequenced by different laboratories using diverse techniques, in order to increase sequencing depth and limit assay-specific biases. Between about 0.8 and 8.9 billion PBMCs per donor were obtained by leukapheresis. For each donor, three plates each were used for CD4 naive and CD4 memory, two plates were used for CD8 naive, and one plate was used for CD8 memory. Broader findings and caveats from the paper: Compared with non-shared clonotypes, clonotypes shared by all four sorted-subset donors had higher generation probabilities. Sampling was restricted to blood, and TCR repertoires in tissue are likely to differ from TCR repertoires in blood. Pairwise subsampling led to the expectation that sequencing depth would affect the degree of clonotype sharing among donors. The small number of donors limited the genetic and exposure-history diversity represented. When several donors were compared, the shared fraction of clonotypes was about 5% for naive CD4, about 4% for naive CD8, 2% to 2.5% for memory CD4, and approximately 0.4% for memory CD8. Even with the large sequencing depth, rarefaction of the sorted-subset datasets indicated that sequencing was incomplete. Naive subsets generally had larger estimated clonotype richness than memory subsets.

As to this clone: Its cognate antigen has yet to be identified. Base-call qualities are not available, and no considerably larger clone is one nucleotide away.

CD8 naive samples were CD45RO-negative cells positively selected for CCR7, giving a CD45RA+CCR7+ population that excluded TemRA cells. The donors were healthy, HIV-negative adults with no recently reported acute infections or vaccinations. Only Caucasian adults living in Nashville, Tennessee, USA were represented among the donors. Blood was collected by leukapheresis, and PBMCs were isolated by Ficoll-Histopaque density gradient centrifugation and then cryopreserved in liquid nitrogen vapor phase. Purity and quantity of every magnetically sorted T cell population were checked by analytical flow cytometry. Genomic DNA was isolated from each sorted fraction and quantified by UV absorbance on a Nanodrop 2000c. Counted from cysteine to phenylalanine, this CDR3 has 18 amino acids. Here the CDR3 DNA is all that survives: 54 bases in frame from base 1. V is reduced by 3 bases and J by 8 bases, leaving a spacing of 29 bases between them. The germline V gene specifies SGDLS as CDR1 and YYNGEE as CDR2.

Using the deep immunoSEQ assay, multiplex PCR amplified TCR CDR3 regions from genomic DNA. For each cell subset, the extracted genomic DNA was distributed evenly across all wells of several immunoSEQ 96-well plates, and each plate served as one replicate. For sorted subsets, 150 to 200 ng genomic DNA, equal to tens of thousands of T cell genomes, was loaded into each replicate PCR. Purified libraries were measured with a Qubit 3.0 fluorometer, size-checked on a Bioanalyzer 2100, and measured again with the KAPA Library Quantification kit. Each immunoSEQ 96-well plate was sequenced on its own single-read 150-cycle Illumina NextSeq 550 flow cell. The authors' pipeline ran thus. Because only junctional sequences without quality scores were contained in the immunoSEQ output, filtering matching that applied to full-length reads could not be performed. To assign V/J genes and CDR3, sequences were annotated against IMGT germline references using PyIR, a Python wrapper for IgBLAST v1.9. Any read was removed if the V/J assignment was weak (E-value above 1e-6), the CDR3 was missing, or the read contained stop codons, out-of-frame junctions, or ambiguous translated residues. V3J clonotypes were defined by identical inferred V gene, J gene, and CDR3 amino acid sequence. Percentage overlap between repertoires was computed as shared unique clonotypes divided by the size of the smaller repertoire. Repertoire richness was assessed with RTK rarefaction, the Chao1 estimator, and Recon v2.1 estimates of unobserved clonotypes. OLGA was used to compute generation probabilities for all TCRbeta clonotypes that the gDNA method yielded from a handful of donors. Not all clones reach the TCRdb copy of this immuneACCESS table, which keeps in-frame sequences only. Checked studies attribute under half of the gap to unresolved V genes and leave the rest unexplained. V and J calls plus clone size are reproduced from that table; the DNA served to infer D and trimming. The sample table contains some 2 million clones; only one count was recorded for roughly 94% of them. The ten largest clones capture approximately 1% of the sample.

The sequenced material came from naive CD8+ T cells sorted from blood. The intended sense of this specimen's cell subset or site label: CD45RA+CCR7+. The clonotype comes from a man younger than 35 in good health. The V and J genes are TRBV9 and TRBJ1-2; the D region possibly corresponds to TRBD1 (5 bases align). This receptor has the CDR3 CASSAHGNILTGFEGYTF. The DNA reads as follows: TGTGCCAGCAGCGCTCACGGAAATATACTCACAGGATTCGAAGGCTACACCTTC.